This TCR beta chain appears in the sequencing data of a study of T cell responses to AZD1222 COVID-19 vaccine. V lost 4 bases, J lost 2 bases, and 5 bases stayed unmatched. CDR1 SGHDT and CDR2 YYEEEE come from the germline V gene. The CDR3 length is 14 residues. Data came from immunoSEQ multiplex PCR; TCRdb stores just in-frame clones and leaves some out. Here the sample spans about 140,000 clones, about 92% being singletons. Points on this clone: Its target is unknown.

Study-wide points: Unmutated regions of variants are reportedly targeted by nearly half of spike-specific TCRs. Distributed over spike, vaccine-associated CD4 TCRs predominated at 160-218 and 743-854. Recipients of AZD1222 seropositive at baseline numbered only 5 to 7.

The clonotype comes from an adult who received the AZD1222 COVID-19 vaccine. This specimen consisted of peripheral blood, obtained 28 days after the second AZD1222 dose. The rearrangement uses TRBV5-6 and TRBJ2-5; 7 nucleotides line up with TRBD1. The CDR3 spells CASSPGQIQETQYF. The DNA of the CDR3 is TGTGCCAGCAGCCCGGGACAGATACAAGAGACCCAGTACTTC.